This TCR beta chain derives from a study of T cells after yellow fever vaccination. There are many counts of this clonotype. Its antigen is not known. The 5'RACE template-switching step produced TCR cDNA and added a universal primer site and UMIs. MiXCR was run by TCRdb on the 5' RACE reads, yielding one entry per CDR3 protein. This sample has over 110,000 distinct CDR3 sequences; 7.7% occur once, and the top ten carry approximately 0.78%. Trimming cost V 4 bases and J 7 bases, with 11 bases left between them. Per germline, CDR1 SSHAT and CDR2 FNYEAQ (reference sequence). CDR3 length: 13 residues. Findings and limits, study-wide: The bulk population could contribute abundant contaminating clonotypes to FACS-sorted repertoires. Clonotypes appearing in both CD4 and CD8 compartments existed, and their share was small. Compared with primary, the secondary response was weaker and peaked at day 5, not 15.

This chain joins TRBV7-7 and TRBJ2-1; D is unclear. Sequenced material: CD4+ T cells sorted from PBMCs, taken 5 days after the yellow fever booster vaccination. This clonotype was sampled from a man aged 30 to 39 who received the YFV17D yellow fever vaccine. The CDR3 here is CASSSEWGNEQFF. As DNA, the CDR3 is TGTGCCAGCAGCTCCGAGTGGGGTAATGAGCAGTTCTTC.